This TCR beta chain derives from a study of vaccination and CD4 T cells after COVID-19. The overall study: For control cultures, the treatment was a CEFX pool, an HIV-1 Nef pool, or no peptide.

A note on this clonotype: Its antigen is undetermined.

The treatment: roughly 10-day PBMC culture with coronavirus spike peptide pools or control peptides (ViraFEST assay). The germline V gene encodes CDR1 SQVTM and CDR2 ANQGSEA. The CDR3 spans 13 residues. V trimming: 7 bases; J trimming: 6 bases; junction bases outside the gene matches: 9. The assay that was used to sequence DNA from cultured CD4+ T cells was the Oncomine TCR Beta short-read assay. TCRdb itself ran the PCR reads through MiXCR, one entry per CDR3 protein. The table includes around 18,000 distinct CDR3 sequences, about three quarters detected once. Sequencing used CD4+ T cells from blood, cultured in vitro. The genes are TRBV29-1 and TRBJ2-1, with 7 nucleotides matching TRBD2. The TCR was taken from a human donor who had recovered from COVID-19. CDR3: CSGGGIAFNEQFF. CDR3 coding DNA: TGCAGCGGGGGGGGAATCGCTTTCAATGAGCAGTTCTTC.